The T cell receptor (beta chain) described here comes from a study of blood T cell repertoires in COVID-19. This CDR3 is 14 amino acids long. CDR1 is SEHNR, CDR2 FQNEAQ, per germline (reference sequence). Trimming stripped 5 bases from V and 3 bases from J, with 11 bases between. Methods used by the authors: It was from reference gene primer amplification that nucleated cell counts were estimated. Profiled with immunoSEQ multiplex PCR; TCRdb holds only in-frame clones, not every one. The V and J calls and clone size come from that table; D and trimming were worked out from the DNA. The top ten hold around 2.8% of the sample, which has about 270,000 clones, under 95% seen once.

What was sequenced was PBMCs or T cells enriched from blood (not recorded which). This TCR was sampled from a man in his forties who had been exposed to COVID-19. The chain has TRBV7-9 and TRBJ1-5; weak D call: TRBD1 (6 bases). CDR3 protein: CASSRTDHNQPQHF. The CDR3 DNA follows: TGTGCCAGCAGCAGGACAGATCACAATCAGCCCCAGCATTTT. Complete variable domain (other parts from reference TRBV7-9 and TRBJ1-5): DTGVSQNPRHKITKRGQNVTFRCDPISEHNRLYWYRQTLGQGPEFLTYFQNEAQLEKSRLLSDRFSAERPKGSFSTLEIQRTEQGDSAMYLCASSRTDHNQPQHFGDGTRLSIL.